A selection of T cell receptor beta chains follows, all from one sample in a study of vaccination effects on CD4 cells after COVID-19. Their recognized antigens are unknown. The protocol was immunoSEQ multiplex PCR, while the TCRdb copy is restricted to in-frame clones and leaves out a portion. The repertoire holds 50,000 to 70,000 clones, with approximately 72% as singletons. The sequencing used CD4+ T cells from PBMCs cultured without peptide, collected before COVID-19 vaccination. The receptors originated from a human donor who had a prior SARS-CoV-2 infection. Both conserved end residues are part of each CDR3. The D gene is left open where the match is weak. Clone size is stated in some rows and not others, as once, few, many or a class when expanded.

abundance: once; j_gene: TRBJ2-2; v_gene: TRBV7-9; d_gene: NA; CDR3nt: TGTGCCAGCAGCTTAGTGTTAGTGTTCTCCGGGGAGCTGTTTTTT; CDR3aa: CASSLVLVFSGELFF
abundance: once; j_gene: TRBJ2-1; v_gene: TRBV24-1; d_gene: TRBD2; CDR3nt: TGTGCCACCAGTGATAGCGGGACTCACGGGAATGAGCAGTTCTTC; CDR3aa: CATSDSGTHGNEQFF
abundance: NA; j_gene: TRBJ2-5; v_gene: TRBV11-2; d_gene: TRBD1; CDR3nt: TGTGCCAGCAGCTTAGATACCTTGGACAGGGCTCAAGAGACCCAGTACTTC; CDR3aa: CASSLDTLDRAQETQYF
abundance: many; j_gene: TRBJ1-2; v_gene: TRBV7-9; d_gene: TRBD1; CDR3nt: TGTGCCAGCAGCCTTGGACAGGGGTTTGGCTACACCTTC; CDR3aa: CASSLGQGFGYTF
abundance: once; j_gene: TRBJ2-7; v_gene: TRBV30; d_gene: NA; CDR3nt: TGTGCCTGGAGTCGTCATACCTACGAGCAGTACTTC; CDR3aa: CAWSRHTYEQYF
abundance: NA; j_gene: TRBJ1-2; v_gene: TRBV6-1; d_gene: NA; CDR3nt: TGTGCCAGCAGTGAACCGGGACACACCCCAGGAGGCTATGGCTACACCTTC; CDR3aa: CASSEPGHTPGGYGYTF
abundance: few; j_gene: TRBJ1-1; v_gene: TRBV6-4; d_gene: NA; CDR3nt: TGTGCCAGGACTGAACGAAGACACGCTGAAGCTTTCTTT; CDR3aa: CARTERRHAEAFF
abundance: NA; j_gene: TRBJ2-1; v_gene: TRBV12-3/TRBV12-4; d_gene: TRBD2; CDR3nt: TGTGCCAGCAGTTTCGGGAGGGAGAATGAGCAGTTCTTC; CDR3aa: CASSFGRENEQFF
abundance: NA; j_gene: TRBJ2-3; v_gene: TRBV19; d_gene: NA; CDR3nt: TGTGCCAGTAGTCCGGGGGACTTCAGCACAGATACGCAGTATTTT; CDR3aa: CASSPGDFSTDTQYF
abundance: few; j_gene: TRBJ2-7; v_gene: TRBV7-2; d_gene: TRBD2; CDR3nt: TGTGCCAGCAGCTTATTATCACTAGCGGGACACGAGCAGTACTTC; CDR3aa: CASSLLSLAGHEQYF
abundance: NA; j_gene: TRBJ2-7; v_gene: TRBV18; d_gene: TRBD2; CDR3nt: TGTGCCAGCTCATTGGGACTAGTCTCCTACGAGCAGTACTTC; CDR3aa: CASSLGLVSYEQYF
abundance: NA; j_gene: TRBJ2-3; v_gene: TRBV23-1; d_gene: NA; CDR3nt: TGCGCCAGCAGTCAATCGAGGACACTCCTAGGCACAGATACGCAGTATTTT; CDR3aa: CASSQSRTLLGTDTQYF
abundance: NA; j_gene: TRBJ2-7; v_gene: TRBV4-1; d_gene: NA; CDR3nt: TGCGCCAGCAGCCAAGATTGGGCCTACGAGCAGTACTTC; CDR3aa: CASSQDWAYEQYF
abundance: NA; j_gene: TRBJ1-2; v_gene: TRBV4-1; d_gene: TRBD1; CDR3nt: TGCGCCAGCAGCCAGCGACAGGGGGGTAGTGGCTACACCTTC; CDR3aa: CASSQRQGGSGYTF
abundance: NA; j_gene: TRBJ2-1; v_gene: TRBV6-5; d_gene: NA; CDR3nt: TGTGCCAGCAGCCAGGACAGCTCCTACAATGAGCAGTTCTTC; CDR3aa: CASSQDSSYNEQFF
abundance: NA; j_gene: TRBJ2-2; v_gene: TRBV6-6; d_gene: NA; CDR3nt: TGTGCCAGCTCATGGATACCTGCGAACACCGGGGAGCTGTTTTTT; CDR3aa: CASSWIPANTGELFF
abundance: NA; j_gene: TRBJ2-3; v_gene: TRBV6-5; d_gene: TRBD2; CDR3nt: TGTGCCAGCAGACCCAGCGGGGGCAGAGATACGCAGTATTTT; CDR3aa: CASRPSGGRDTQYF
abundance: NA; j_gene: TRBJ2-5; v_gene: TRBV5-1; d_gene: TRBD2; CDR3nt: TGCGCCAGCAGCTTGGGACTAGCGGGGGACCAAGAGACCCAGTACTTC; CDR3aa: CASSLGLAGDQETQYF
abundance: NA; j_gene: TRBJ2-5; v_gene: TRBV7-2; d_gene: TRBD1; CDR3nt: TGTGCCAGCAGCTCCAACCGACAGGGTTTAGGGGCCCAGTACTTC; CDR3aa: CASSSNRQGLGAQYF
abundance: few; j_gene: TRBJ2-6; v_gene: TRBV5-4; d_gene: NA; CDR3nt: TGTGCCAGCAGCTTGTGGGGGTCTGGGGCCAACGTCCTGACTTTC; CDR3aa: CASSLWGSGANVLTF
abundance: many; j_gene: TRBJ2-7; v_gene: TRBV27; d_gene: TRBD1; CDR3nt: TGTGCCAGCAGTTTCTATGACAGGGGCGAGCAGTACTTC; CDR3aa: CASSFYDRGEQYF
abundance: NA; j_gene: TRBJ2-7; v_gene: TRBV18; d_gene: TRBD1; CDR3nt: TGTGCCAGCTCACCCATCGACAGGGGTGCACCCTACGAGCAGTACTTC; CDR3aa: CASSPIDRGAPYEQYF
abundance: NA; j_gene: TRBJ2-7; v_gene: TRBV24-1; d_gene: TRBD2; CDR3nt: TGTGCCACCAGTGACCCCGGGACTAGCGGATACGAGCAGTACTTC; CDR3aa: CATSDPGTSGYEQYF
abundance: NA; j_gene: TRBJ2-1; v_gene: TRBV4-2; d_gene: TRBD1; CDR3nt: TGTGCCAGCAGCCGGGACAGGGACGTCGATGAGCAGTTCTTC; CDR3aa: CASSRDRDVDEQFF
abundance: NA; j_gene: TRBJ2-6; v_gene: TRBV19; d_gene: NA; CDR3nt: TGTGCCAGTAGCCCACGGGGGACTGGGGCCAACGTCCTGACTTTC; CDR3aa: CASSPRGTGANVLTF
abundance: NA; j_gene: TRBJ2-1; v_gene: TRBV6-4; d_gene: TRBD1; CDR3nt: TGTGCCAGCAGTCGTCTCCCGGGACAGCGAACTTACAATGAGCAGTTCTTC; CDR3aa: CASSRLPGQRTYNEQFF
abundance: few; j_gene: TRBJ1-6; v_gene: TRBV7-9; d_gene: NA; CDR3nt: TGTGCCAGCAGCTTAGCAGATTCACCCCTCCACTTT; CDR3aa: CASSLADSPLHF
abundance: once; j_gene: TRBJ1-4; v_gene: TRBV27; d_gene: TRBD1; CDR3nt: TGTGCCAGCAGTAAGAGACAGGGGAATGAAAAACTGTTTTTT; CDR3aa: CASSKRQGNEKLFF
abundance: few; j_gene: TRBJ2-3; v_gene: TRBV11-3; d_gene: NA; CDR3nt: TGTGCCAGCAGCCCGCAAAGAGCGACAGATACGCAGTATTTT; CDR3aa: CASSPQRATDTQYF
abundance: NA; j_gene: TRBJ2-2; v_gene: TRBV2; d_gene: NA; CDR3nt: TGTGCCAGCAGTTGGGGCGCCGCGAACACCGGGGAGCTGTTTTTT; CDR3aa: CASSWGAANTGELFF
abundance: NA; j_gene: TRBJ2-3; v_gene: TRBV5-1; d_gene: NA; CDR3nt: TGCGCCAGCAGCCCTGGTACGGGCACAGATACGCAGTATTTT; CDR3aa: CASSPGTGTDTQYF
abundance: NA; j_gene: TRBJ2-5; v_gene: TRBV4-1; d_gene: TRBD1; CDR3nt: TGCGCCAGCAGCCAAGATCCGACAGGGTGGGAGACCCAGTACTTC; CDR3aa: CASSQDPTGWETQYF
abundance: NA; j_gene: TRBJ2-1; v_gene: TRBV3-1/TRBV3-2; d_gene: NA; CDR3nt: TGTGCCAGCAGACGCAGGGGGCGCGAGGCTAGCGGCTCCTACAATGAGCAGTTCTTC; CDR3aa: CASRRRGREASGSYNEQFF
abundance: NA; j_gene: TRBJ2-3; v_gene: TRBV7-7; d_gene: NA; CDR3nt: TGTGCTAGCAGCTCCCCCGATACGCAGTATTTT; CDR3aa: CASSSPDTQYF
abundance: NA; j_gene: TRBJ2-4; v_gene: TRBV5-3; d_gene: NA; CDR3nt: TGTGCCAGAAGCTTCCTCCCGGTGTTAGGAAACATTCAGTACTTC; CDR3aa: CARSFLPVLGNIQYF
abundance: few; j_gene: TRBJ2-3; v_gene: TRBV7-9; d_gene: TRBD1; CDR3nt: TGTGCCAGTGGACAGGACACAGATACGCAGTATTTT; CDR3aa: CASGQDTDTQYF
abundance: NA; j_gene: TRBJ2-7; v_gene: TRBV11-3; d_gene: TRBD2; CDR3nt: TGTGCCAGCAGCTCTAGCGGGAGAGACTACGAGCAGTACTTC; CDR3aa: CASSSSGRDYEQYF
abundance: NA; j_gene: TRBJ1-3; v_gene: TRBV7-2; d_gene: NA; CDR3nt: TGTGCCAGCAGCTTACGAGGGGGCTCTGGAAACACCATATATTTT; CDR3aa: CASSLRGGSGNTIYF
abundance: NA; j_gene: TRBJ1-2; v_gene: TRBV5-1; d_gene: NA; CDR3nt: TGCGCCAGCAGCTTGGCCAGAGGAAGGAACCCCTATGGCTACACCTTC; CDR3aa: CASSLARGRNPYGYTF
abundance: once; j_gene: TRBJ1-3; v_gene: TRBV4-3; d_gene: NA; CDR3nt: TGCGCCAGCAGCCAAGACCCCCACCACAGCTCTGGAAACACCATATATTTT; CDR3aa: CASSQDPHHSSGNTIYF
abundance: once; j_gene: TRBJ1-1; v_gene: TRBV12-5; d_gene: NA; CDR3nt: TGTGCTAGTGGTTTAAGGGCGGGGAGGTTCAACACTGAAGCTTTCTTT; CDR3aa: CASGLRAGRFNTEAFF
abundance: NA; j_gene: TRBJ2-3; v_gene: TRBV2; d_gene: NA; CDR3nt: TGTGCCAGCAGTGCTAGGACAATCTCCGATACGCAGTATTTT; CDR3aa: CASSARTISDTQYF
abundance: NA; j_gene: TRBJ1-6; v_gene: TRBV9; d_gene: NA; CDR3nt: TGTGCCAGCAGCGTTTCCGTACAGGATTCACCCCTCCACTTT; CDR3aa: CASSVSVQDSPLHF
abundance: NA; j_gene: TRBJ1-5; v_gene: TRBV3-1/TRBV3-2; d_gene: NA; CDR3nt: TGTGCCAGCAGCCAAGATTCGTCGGCCCGGGGGCCCCAGCATTTT; CDR3aa: CASSQDSSARGPQHF
abundance: once; j_gene: TRBJ2-2; v_gene: TRBV6-2/TRBV6-3; d_gene: NA; CDR3nt: TGTGCCAGCAGTACGAGGCGGCCCGGGGAGCTGTTTTTT; CDR3aa: CASSTRRPGELFF
abundance: few; j_gene: TRBJ2-7; v_gene: TRBV5-1; d_gene: TRBD2; CDR3nt: TGCGCCAGCAGCTTGGGGGGTACTAGCGGGGCTGCCTACGAGCAGTACTTC; CDR3aa: CASSLGGTSGAAYEQYF
abundance: NA; j_gene: TRBJ2-2; v_gene: TRBV4-3; d_gene: NA; CDR3nt: TGCGCCAGCAGCCAAGATATGAGTTTTCTAACCGGGGAGCTGTTTTTT; CDR3aa: CASSQDMSFLTGELFF
abundance: NA; j_gene: TRBJ1-6; v_gene: TRBV20-1; d_gene: NA; CDR3nt: TGCAGTGCTAGTGTAAACGGATTAAATTCACCCCTCCACTTT; CDR3aa: CSASVNGLNSPLHF
abundance: NA; j_gene: TRBJ2-7; v_gene: TRBV30; d_gene: TRBD2; CDR3nt: TGTGCCTGGGCTAGCGGAAAGTACGAGCAGTACTTC; CDR3aa: CAWASGKYEQYF
abundance: few; j_gene: TRBJ1-3; v_gene: TRBV5-6; d_gene: NA; CDR3nt: TGTGCCAGCAGCTTGGCAGGAGTGAGCTCTGGAAACACCATATATTTT; CDR3aa: CASSLAGVSSGNTIYF
abundance: NA; j_gene: TRBJ2-5; v_gene: TRBV6-4; d_gene: NA; CDR3nt: TGTGCCAGCAGCCCAGGGCCACAAGAGACCCAGTACTTC; CDR3aa: CASSPGPQETQYF